One and the same sample provided the 4 T cell receptor beta chains below, sequenced in a study of tumor and adjacent non-tumor tissue in lung cancer. RNA was extracted from bulk tissue without any cell sorting. TCRbeta libraries were built with three rounds of nested PCR, modified from ARM-PCR. MiXCR, applied by TCRdb to the multiplex PCR reads, yields one record per CDR3 protein. The sample carries under 150,000 distinct CDR3 sequences, approximately 64% recorded once. Sequenced material: lung tumor tissue. The source of these receptors is a man aged 55-75 years with small cell lung cancer.

Turning to this clonotype: Germline and junction disagree at one end, which may indicate a read error. The rearrangement joins TRBV5-4 to TRBJ1-4; 9 bases match TRBD1. The CDR3 consists of 14 residues. Germline assignment: CDR1 SGHNT and CDR2 YYREEE (reference sequence). In DNA form, the CDR3 reads TGTGCCAGCAGCTGGGACAGGGCCGGTGAAAAATTGTTTTTT. Translation: CASSWDRAGEKLFF. Filled out from reference TRBV5-4 and TRBJ1-4, the complete variable domain reads ETGVTQSPTHLIKTRGQQVTLRCSSQSGHNTVSWYQQALGQGPQFIFQYYREEENGRGNFPPRFSGLQFPNYSSELNVNALELDDSALYLCASSWDRAGEKLFFGSGTQLSVL.

The V and J genes are TRBV29-1 and TRBJ2-1; D is undetermined. Germline V lookup: CDR1 SQVTM, CDR2 ANQGSEA. The CDR3 runs 13 residues. The germline V and J ends were trimmed by 5 bases and 6 bases, with 14 bases remaining between them. CDR3 bases: TGCAGCGTTTCCTCTACAGTGGGCAATGAGCAGTTCTTC. Its protein product is CSVSSTVGNEQFF.

This clonotype has just a few counts. A much larger clone sits a single nucleotide away, making a read error possible. The chain is built from TRBV30 and TRBJ2-2; 10 bases agree with TRBD1. With 6 bases clipped from V and 1 base from J, the junction kept 5 bases outside the gene matches. The germline CDR1 and CDR2 sequences are GTSNPN and SVGIG (reference sequence). The CDR3 runs to 15 residues. In DNA form, the CDR3 reads TGTGCCTGTGCGGGACAGGGGATGAACACCGGGGAGCTGTTTTTT. Its protein is CACAGQGMNTGELFF.

Concerning this clonotype itself: This clone may be a read error of a much larger clone one base away. CDR3 in amino acids: CVSSRQGGGELFF. Here the CDR3 DNA reads TGTGTCAGCAGTCGACAGGGAGGCGGGGAGCTGTTTTTT. The chain carries TRBV6-5 and TRBJ2-2; D may be TRBD1 (7 bases). CDR3 length equals 13 residues. The germline gives CDR1 MNHEY, CDR2 SVGAGI.